The 26 T cell receptor beta chains in this list originate from one sample, sequenced in a study of blood T cell repertoires in COVID-19. Profiling relied on immunoSEQ multiplex PCR, and the TCRdb table lists in-frame clones only, not all of them. Among about 140,000 clones, more than 60% were seen once, and the ten largest hold around 1.8%. Sequencing was done on a sample of peripheral blood. Receptors originate from an older woman with acute or convalescent COVID-19.

The J gene is TRBJ2-3, the V gene TRBV28; a weak D match, TRBD1 (8 bases). The CDR3 has 16 amino acids. V dropped 4 bases and J dropped 6 bases, with 20 bases sitting between them. Germline V gene data show CDR1 as MDHEN and CDR2 as SYDVKM. The CDR3 nucleotides are TGTGCCAGCAGTTGGGGGGGACAGGACTTGTTGGATACGCAGTATTTT. The encoded protein is CASSWGGQDLLDTQYF.

The chain joins TRBV30 to TRBJ2-4; D perhaps matches TRBD1 (5 bases). CDR3 length equals 13 residues. Trimming removed 0 bases at V and 8 bases at J, with 11 bases between. The germline V gene encodes CDR1 GTSNPN and CDR2 SVGIG (reference sequence). The CDR3 loop is CAWSVQGGDIQYF. In nucleotides, the CDR3 is TGTGCCTGGAGTGTCCAGGGTGGTGACATTCAGTACTTC.

In its sample, this clone was seen once. V usage is TRBV28 and J usage is TRBJ1-1; 7 nucleotides align to TRBD1. The V and J ends lost 2 bases and 5 bases, in that order; junction bases with no gene match: 5. Germline V gene lookup returns CDR1 MDHEN and CDR2 SYDVKM. The CDR3 consists of 14 residues. CDR3 residues: CASSLLKGQTEAFF. Here the CDR3 DNA reads TGTGCCAGCAGTTTACTTAAGGGACAGACTGAAGCTTTCTTT.

The J gene is TRBJ2-1, the V gene TRBV14; no clear D gene. Deletions cut 3 bases from V and 10 bases from J, with 7 bases between. This CDR3 is 11 amino acids long. CDR1 and CDR2 (germline): SGHDN, FVKESK. The CDR3 coding sequence is TGTGCCAGCAGCCATTACTCGGAGCAGTTCTTC. Amino acid sequence: CASSHYSEQFF.

The V and J genes are TRBV6-5 and TRBJ1-2; no clear D gene. CDR1 and CDR2 (germline): MNHEY, SVGAGI. V was trimmed by 6 bases and J by 4 bases, leaving 9 bases between them. The CDR3 consists of 12 residues. CDR3 amino acids: CASREFGYGYTF. CDR3 coding DNA: TGTGCCAGCAGAGAGTTCGGCTATGGCTACACCTTC.

V gene TRBV11-3 combines with J gene TRBJ2-2; tentatively, D is TRBD1 (5 bases). Germline V gene data show CDR1 as SGHNT and CDR2 as YENEEA. V was pared by 2 bases and J by 4 bases, with 14 bases between. The CDR3 is 16 amino acids. CDR3 amino acids: CASSLISDTGTGELFF. DNA of the CDR3: TGTGCCAGCAGCTTAATCTCGGACACTGGCACCGGGGAGCTGTTTTTT.

This clone was seen at least ten times. The chain combines TRBV27 with TRBJ1-5; 7 bases map to TRBD1. V lost 2 bases, J lost 4 bases, and 2 bases stayed unmatched. This CDR3 is 14 amino acids long. CDR1 MNHEY and CDR2 SMNVEV come from the germline V gene (reference sequence). In DNA form, the CDR3 reads TGTGCCAGCAGTTTAGGGACAGAGAATCAGCCCCAGCATTTT. This gives the protein CASSLGTENQPQHF.

The chain carries TRBV9 and TRBJ2-2; 16 positions agree with TRBD2. The junction had 8 bases not matched to a gene; V was cut back by 3 bases and J by 6 bases. CDR1 and CDR2 (germline): SGDLS, YYNGEE. The CDR3 is made up of 18 amino acids. The CDR3 nucleotides are TGTGCCAGCAGCGCAACGGGACTAGCGGGAGGGCCGGCCGGGGAGCTGTTTTTT. Translation: CASSATGLAGGPAGELFF. Full variable domain (remainder filled in from reference TRBV9 and TRBJ2-2): DSGVTQTPKHLITATGQRVTLRCSPRSGDLSVYWYQQSLDQGLQFLIQYYNGEERAKGNILERFSAQQFPDLHSELNLSSLELGDSALYFCASSATGLAGGPAGELFFGEGSRLTVL.

The chain joins TRBV15 to TRBJ1-1; TRBD1 aligns across 7 bases. This CDR3 has 16 amino acids. Germline lookup yields CDR1 LNHNV and CDR2 YYDKDF (reference sequence). Losses at the gene ends were 2 bases for V and 1 base for J; bases not matched to a gene: 7. The chain's CDR3 is CATSRRPQGGNTEAFF. CDR3 nucleotide sequence: TGTGCCACCAGCAGACGGCCGCAGGGGGGGAACACTGAAGCTTTCTTT.

This clone has only a few counts. This chain connects TRBV27 to TRBJ1-2; 9 positions agree with TRBD1. J gave up 8 bases and V 4 bases, and 8 bases lay outside the gene matches. This CDR3 contains 14 residues. CDR1 MNHEY and CDR2 SMNVEV come from the germline V gene (reference sequence). CDR3 nucleotides: TGTGCCAGCAGTTCCACGGGACAGGGATCGGGCTACACCTTC. This codes for CASSSTGQGSGYTF.

This clone was detected a few times. This chain connects TRBV28 to TRBJ1-1; D is possibly TRBD1 (6 bases). Germline assignment: CDR1 MDHEN and CDR2 SYDVKM. The V end lost 8 bases, the J end lost 5 bases, and 18 bases lay between the germline ends. The CDR3 loop spans 14 amino acids. This CDR3 reads CASFPVGAGTEAFF. The CDR3 DNA follows: TGTGCCAGCTTTCCCGTGGGGGCTGGTACTGAAGCTTTCTTT.

V is TRBV10-3 and J is TRBJ1-2; 7 positions match TRBD1. This CDR3 is built from 15 residues. Germline values: CDR1 ENHRY, CDR2 SYGVKD. The V segment lost 6 bases and the J segment 3 bases; nucleotides outside the gene matches: 10. The CDR3, as DNA: TGTGCCATCAGCATAAGAGACAGGGCTGACTATGGCTACACCTTC. Translation gives CAISIRDRADYGYTF.

The rearrangement joins TRBV27 to TRBJ2-2; D possibly corresponds to TRBD1 (6 bases). V shed 4 bases and J shed 1 base, with 13 bases lying between them. CDR3 length: 16 residues. Per the germline V gene, CDR1 is MNHEY and CDR2 is SMNVEV (reference sequence). CDR3 DNA: TGTGCCAGCAGTTCCGCCGGGACACAGAACACCGGGGAGCTGTTTTTT. Its translation: CASSSAGTQNTGELFF.

The chain couples TRBV5-1 to TRBJ2-1, with 15 bases matching TRBD2. The CDR3 totals 18 residues. The V and J ends lost 4 bases and 4 bases, in that order; junction bases with no gene match: 9. Germline V gene sequence: CDR1 SGHRS, CDR2 YFSETQ. In DNA, the CDR3 is TGCGCCAGCAGCCCTGGACTAGCGGGAGGGGGGCCATACAATGAGCAGTTCTTC. It is translated as CASSPGLAGGGPYNEQFF.

The chain uses TRBV18 and TRBJ2-1; 13 nucleotides agree with TRBD2. V was pared by 3 bases and J by 2 bases, with 10 bases of the junction left unmatched. This CDR3 spans 19 amino acids. Looked up from germline, CDR1 is KGHSH and CDR2 is LQKENI. The CDR3 loop reads CASSPTGTSGVRTYNEQFF. CDR3 nucleotide sequence: TGTGCCAGCTCACCCACAGGGACTAGCGGGGTTCGTACCTACAATGAGCAGTTCTTC.

The chain is built from TRBV19 and TRBJ2-3; 8 bases line up with TRBD1. The CDR3 consists of 15 residues. Germline CDR1 LNHDA, CDR2 SQIVND (reference sequence). V lost 6 bases and J lost 2; bases outside the gene matches: 7. The CDR3 nucleotides are TGTGCCAGTAGCAGGACAGGGAGCCTCACAGATACGCAGTATTTT. Its protein product is CASSRTGSLTDTQYF. The variable domain in full, with the rest retrieved from reference TRBV19 and TRBJ2-3, is DGGITQSPKYLFRKEGQNVTLSCEQNLNHDAMYWYRQDPGQGLRLIYYSQIVNDFQKGDIAEGYSVSREKKESFPLTVTSAQKNPTAFYLCASSRTGSLTDTQYFGPGTRLTVL.

The gene calls are TRBV27 and TRBJ2-4, with a tentative D call TRBD1 (5 bases). Trimming left V 5 bases short and J 0 bases short, with 11 bases between. Germline CDR1 reads MNHEY; CDR2 reads SMNVEV (reference sequence). This CDR3 is 15 amino acids long. CDR3: CASSLLGVAKNIQYF. In DNA, the CDR3 is TGTGCCAGCAGTCTCTTAGGGGTAGCCAAAAACATTCAGTACTTC.

The chain combines TRBV5-6 with TRBJ1-1; D unresolved. The CDR3 contains 16 residues. Per the germline V gene, CDR1 is SGHDT and CDR2 is YYEEEE. V gave up 2 bases and J gave up 3 bases, with 17 bases separating them. The DNA of the CDR3 is TGTGCCAGCAGCTTCTACATCCCCCAGAGGGACACTGAAGCTTTCTTT. Protein product: CASSFYIPQRDTEAFF.

CDR3 DNA: TGTGCCAGCTCAGCCTCGACAGGGTCGGGCAATGAGCAGTTCTTC. Protein product: CASSASTGSGNEQFF. The chain uses TRBV18 and TRBJ2-1; 7 bases are a match to TRBD1. The V segment lost 5 bases and the J segment 6 bases; nucleotides outside the gene matches: 10. Per germline, CDR1 KGHSH and CDR2 LQKENI. The CDR3 extends over 15 amino acids.

The CDR3 DNA reads TGTGCCAGCAGCCAAAAAGGATACAAGGGGATACTCTACACCGGGGAGCTGTTTTTT. It codes for CASSQKGYKGILYTGELFF. This rearrangement joins TRBV3-1 (or the pseudogene TRBV3-2) to TRBJ2-2; TRBD1 might be the D (5 bases). Per the germline V gene, CDR1 is LGHDT and CDR2 is YNNKEL (reference sequence). The CDR3 loop spans 19 amino acids. The V end lost 2 bases, the J end lost 3 bases, and 22 bases lay between the germline ends.

The chain couples TRBV2 to TRBJ2-1, with no clear D. V lost 8 bases and J 4 bases, leaving 9 bases between the germline ends. Germline CDR1 and CDR2: SNHLY and FYNNEI. The CDR3 extends over 12 amino acids. CDR3 in amino acids: CASGVGYNEQFF. CDR3 sequence (DNA): TGTGCCAGCGGTGTCGGGTACAATGAGCAGTTCTTC.

The gene calls are TRBV13 and TRBJ2-7, with 8 bases identical to TRBD1. The trim removed 3 bases at V and 2 bases at J, leaving 3 bases unmatched. Per the germline V gene, CDR1 is PRHDT and CDR2 is FYEKMQ (reference sequence). The CDR3 runs 14 residues. The DNA of the CDR3 is TGTGCCAGCAGCTTTTCCAGGGGGCCCTACGAGCAGTACTTC. It encodes CASSFSRGPYEQYF. The full variable domain, rest sourced from reference TRBV13 and TRBJ2-7, is AAGVIQSPRHLIKEKRETATLKCYPIPRHDTVYWYQQGPGQDPQFLISFYEKMQSDKGSIPDRFSAQQFSDYHSELNMSSLELGDSALYFCASSFSRGPYEQYFGPGTRLTVT.

The genes are TRBV5-4 and TRBJ2-3; TRBD2 might be the D (5 bases). Germline loops: CDR1 SGHNT, CDR2 YYREEE (reference sequence). CDR3 length equals 16 residues. V gave up 3 bases and J gave up 0 bases, with 14 bases separating them. The CDR3 DNA follows: TGTGCCAGCAGCTCCCGATGGCGGGCTAGCACAGATACGCAGTATTTT. Translated, it gives CASSSRWRASTDTQYF.

J is TRBJ2-5 and V is TRBV30; D remains ambiguous. This CDR3 is built from 11 residues. The germline V and J ends were trimmed by 3 bases and 5 bases, with 7 bases remaining between them. Germline CDR1 GTSNPN, CDR2 SVGIG (reference sequence). This CDR3 reads CAWRKEETQYF. The CDR3 bases are TGTGCCTGGAGGAAGGAGGAGACCCAGTACTTC. The full variable domain, rest sourced from reference TRBV30 and TRBJ2-5, is SQTIHQWPATLVQPVGSPLSLECTVEGTSNPNLYWYRQAAGRGLQLLFYSVGIGQISSEVPQNLSASRPQDRQFILSSKKLLLSDSGFYLCAWRKEETQYFGPGTRLLVL.

This chain links TRBV3-1 (or the pseudogene TRBV3-2) with TRBJ1-3, with D uncertain. The CDR3 covers 16 residues. CDR1 is LGHDT, CDR2 YNNKEL, per germline (reference sequence). V shed 1 base and J shed 0 bases, with 10 bases lying between them. The CDR3: CASSQGFRSSGNTIYF. The DNA of the CDR3 is TGTGCCAGCAGCCAAGGCTTCAGAAGCTCTGGAAACACCATATATTTT.

V and J are TRBV5-4 and TRBJ2-3, with D uncertain. Trimming took off 0 bases at V and 2 bases at J, with 4 bases between the two ends. Germline V CDR1 and CDR2: SGHNT, YYREEE (reference sequence). This CDR3 has 13 residues. CDR3: CASSLVLTDTQYF. As DNA, the CDR3 is TGTGCCAGCAGCTTGGTACTCACAGATACGCAGTATTTT.